This T cell receptor (beta chain) was found in a study of cytomegalovirus exposure and HLA in healthy donors. Study information: The 110 or so validation repertoires, a later analysis reported, used the same platform as the approximately 700 first-cohort repertoires.

Clones were sequenced by immunoSEQ multiplex PCR, and TCRdb holds only the in-frame ones, with some missing. This sample has over 85,000 clones, with less than 95% found just once. Study-wide results and limits: Confirmation was obtained in vitro that three CMV-associated chains are specific for CMV antigens. Roughly 170 TCR beta chains were listed as cytomegalovirus-associated.

As concerns this clone: Its antigen is still unknown.

Donors were drawn from the approximately 120-subject validation cohort, separate from the roughly 700-subject first cohort. Germline CDR1 reads SGHAT; CDR2 reads FQNNGV. V dropped 5 bases and J dropped 5; count of bases not matched to a gene: 3. The CDR3 is made up of 13 amino acids. The sample consisted of PBMCs. This sequence joins TRBV11-2 and TRBJ2-7, with 10 bases matching TRBD1. The receptor comes from a woman aged 18-29 years in good health and CMV-seronegative. CDR3 nucleotides: TGTGCCAGCAGCCTCGACAGGGGGCACGAGCAGTACTTC. This codes for CASSLDRGHEQYF.